The 27 T cell receptor beta chains listed next were all sequenced from one sample in a study of regulatory T cells in long-lasting Graves disease. Relying on iRepertoire HTBI primers and Arm-PCR of CDR3 regions, the team built TCR beta libraries. TCRdb processed the multiplex PCR reads anew with MiXCR; each CDR3 protein has one entry. This table holds 550,000 or so distinct CDR3 sequences, about 11% found once. Time point in this sample: newly diagnosed GD, antithyroid drugs for less than 3 months. Extracted PBMC RNA gave rise to the TCR library. These data are also associated with another study on T cells in Graves' hyperthyroidism and ophthalmopathy.

This specimen was peripheral blood mononuclear cells (PBMCs), taken at new diagnosis, from a patient treated with antithyroid drugs. Every receptor here comes from a woman aged 30 to 39 with Graves disease.

This clonotype showed up many times. The V gene is TRBV28, the J gene TRBJ1-1, with a tentative D call TRBD1 (5 bases). The ends were cut back, 1 base at V and 0 bases at J, with 18 bases in the middle. The CDR3 is made up of 18 amino acids. CDR1 is MDHEN and CDR2 is SYDVKM in the germline V gene. CDR3 sequence: CASSLSSSGREMNTEAFF. The CDR3 region has the DNA TGTGCCAGCAGTTTATCTAGTAGCGGCAGGGAGATGAACACTGAAGCTTTCTTT.

This clonotype was recorded at least ten times. The rearrangement uses TRBV7-2 and TRBJ1-6, with no clear D. The CDR3 length is 13 residues. Germline values: CDR1 SGHTA, CDR2 FQGNSA. V gave up 1 base and J gave up 5 bases, with 3 bases separating them. The DNA for the CDR3 is TGTGCCAGCAGCTTAGAACATAATTCACCCCTCCACTTT. Protein product: CASSLEHNSPLHF.

This clonotype was observed many times. V usage is TRBV28 and J usage is TRBJ1-6, with D perhaps matching TRBD1 (6 bases). The CDR3 is 15 amino acids. The V and J ends lost 2 bases and 9 bases respectively, with 14 bases between them. Germline assignment: CDR1 MDHEN and CDR2 SYDVKM. The CDR3 DNA reads TGTGCCAGCAGTTTAGGCCCAGGGGTCTTTTCACCCCTCCACTTT. It is translated as CASSLGPGVFSPLHF.

This clonotype was seen repeatedly, ten times or more. The rearrangement links TRBV2 to TRBJ2-1; 7 positions agree with TRBD2. Germline V gene lookup returns CDR1 SNHLY and CDR2 FYNNEI. The trim removed 5 bases at V and 6 bases at J, leaving 7 bases unmatched. This CDR3 has 14 residues. DNA for the CDR3: TGTGCCAGCAGTAAAGGGTGGACTAGCAATGAGCAGTTCTTC. It is translated as CASSKGWTSNEQFF.

This clonotype was observed many times. This sequence joins TRBV27 and TRBJ2-1, with unresolved D. CDR1 is MNHEY and CDR2 is SMNVEV in the germline V gene (reference sequence). V dropped 7 bases and J dropped 2 bases, with 15 bases sitting between them. The CDR3 totals 15 residues. The DNA of the CDR3 is TGTGCCAGCACGATCTCCGTAGGAGCCTACAATGAGCAGTTCTTC. Its protein is CASTISVGAYNEQFF.

The sample holds many counts of this clonotype. The rearrangement links TRBV18 to TRBJ1-4; D is ambiguous. Germline lookup yields CDR1 KGHSH and CDR2 LQKENI. This CDR3 has 14 amino acids. V dropped 1 base and J dropped 8 bases, with 11 bases sitting between them. The CDR3: CASSPRRVGEKLFF. DNA for the CDR3: TGTGCCAGCTCACCACGGCGAGTAGGAGAAAAACTGTTTTTT.

In this sample, this clonotype turned up many times. The rearrangement joins TRBV11-2 to TRBJ2-7; 7 bases agree with TRBD1. CDR3 length: 15 amino acids. J lost 4 bases, V lost 3 bases, and 9 bases had no gene match. CDR1 SGHAT and CDR2 FQNNGV come from the germline V gene. The CDR3 bases are TGTGCCAGCAGCTTCAACAGGGGACCTCATTACGAGCAGTACTTC. The encoded protein is CASSFNRGPHYEQYF.

This clonotype was detected many times. The rearrangement joins TRBV20-1 to TRBJ2-7; 8 bases align to TRBD1. The CDR3 runs to 13 residues. V gave up 3 bases and J gave up 2 bases; unmatched junction bases: 3. CDR1 is DFQATT and CDR2 is SNEGSKA in the germline V gene (reference sequence). The CDR3 DNA reads TGCAGTGCTAGCGCGGACAGGGCCTACGAGCAGTACTTC. Its translation: CSASADRAYEQYF.

This clonotype came up a few times. The V call is TRBV20-1, the J call TRBJ2-7, with TRBD2 as a possible D gene (6 bases). The CDR3 contains 13 residues. V shed 5 bases and J shed 3 bases, with 14 bases lying between them. Germline CDR1 is DFQATT and CDR2 is SNEGSKA (reference sequence). The CDR3 protein is CSALGGNLYEQYF. Written as DNA, the CDR3 is TGCAGTGCTCTGGGCGGGAACCTCTACGAGCAGTACTTC.

In its sample, this clonotype was seen a few times. This sequence joins TRBV20-1 and TRBJ2-2; D may be TRBD2 (6 bases). Trimming took 0 bases from V and 0 from J, leaving 14 bases between them. The CDR3 covers 17 residues. CDR1 is DFQATT and CDR2 is SNEGSKA in the germline V gene (reference sequence). The CDR3 sequence: CSARDVKRASNTGELFF. The CDR3 region has the DNA TGCAGTGCTAGAGATGTAAAGCGGGCCTCGAACACCGGGGAGCTGTTTTTT.

This clonotype was observed a few times. The chain joins TRBV7-9 to TRBJ1-4, with TRBD1 matching 8 bases. The CDR3 covers 15 residues. Germline V gene lookup returns CDR1 SEHNR and CDR2 FQNEAQ (reference sequence). J gave up 6 bases and V 5 bases, and 8 bases lay outside the gene matches. The CDR3 loop reads CASSDTGGLDEKLFF. The CDR3 DNA sequence: TGTGCCAGCAGCGACACAGGGGGGTTAGATGAAAAACTGTTTTTT. Together with reference TRBV7-9 and TRBJ1-4, the CDR3 gives the full variable domain: DTGVSQNPRHKITKRGQNVTFRCDPISEHNRLYWYRQTLGQGPEFLTYFQNEAQLEKSRLLSDRFSAERPKGSFSTLEIQRTEQGDSAMYLCASSDTGGLDEKLFFGSGTQLSVL.

This clonotype was seen only a few times. The chain carries TRBV30 and TRBJ1-3; no clear D gene. Germline V CDR1 and CDR2: GTSNPN, SVGIG (reference sequence). The CDR3 length is 16 residues. V gave up 0 bases and J gave up 2 bases, with 14 bases separating them. This CDR3 is CAWSVLHKKAGNTIYF. In DNA, the CDR3 is TGTGCCTGGAGTGTACTCCACAAAAAGGCTGGAAACACCATATATTTT.

The table lists this clonotype with many counts. The gene calls are TRBV30 and TRBJ1-1; 9 nucleotides agree with TRBD1. V dropped 8 bases and J dropped 1; count of bases not matched to a gene: 2. CDR1 and CDR2 (germline): GTSNPN, SVGIG (reference sequence). The CDR3 loop spans 12 amino acids. The CDR3 coding sequence is TGTGCCATGGACAGGGGGAACACTGAAGCTTTCTTT. It codes for CAMDRGNTEAFF.

This clonotype has just a few counts. This chain links TRBV20-1 with TRBJ2-7, with 7 bases aligning to TRBD2. This CDR3 spans 16 amino acids. Germline CDR1 DFQATT, CDR2 SNEGSKA (reference sequence). V lost 1 base to trimming and J lost 1 base; unmatched junction nucleotides: 10. CDR3 sequence: CSARGSGAGISYEQYF. The CDR3 nucleotides are TGCAGTGCTAGAGGGTCGGGAGCGGGGATTTCCTACGAGCAGTACTTC.

Remarks on this clonotype: Germline is not matched at one junction end, which may reflect a read error. The chain carries TRBV28 and TRBJ2-5, with 7 bases lining up with TRBD2. Germline V CDR1 and CDR2: MDHEN, SYDVKM. The CDR3 runs to 16 residues. CDR3 in amino acids: CAGSLGGEGAQETQYF. The CDR3 region has the DNA TGTGCCGGCAGTTTAGGTGGGGAGGGCGCCCAAGAGACCCAGTACTTC.

The chain couples TRBV18 to TRBJ2-3; D call uncertain. With 6 bases removed from V and 0 bases from J, the gap between germline ends came to 19 bases. The germline CDR1 and CDR2 sequences are KGHSH and LQKENI. This CDR3 region has 17 residues. The CDR3 reads CASSQSPPSVSTDTQYF. For the CDR3, the DNA is TGTGCCAGCTCGCAAAGTCCGCCGAGCGTTAGCACAGATACGCAGTATTTT. The whole variable domain, remainder taken from reference TRBV18 and TRBJ2-3, is NAGVMQNPRHLVRRRGQEARLRCSPMKGHSHVYWYRQLPEEGLKFMVYLQKENIIDESGMPKERFSAEFPKEGPSILRIQQVVRGDSAAYFCASSQSPPSVSTDTQYFGPGTRLTVL.

Ten or more counts support this clonotype. This chain connects TRBV6-2 or TRBV6-3 to TRBJ2-3, with D possibly called TRBD1 or TRBD2 (5 bases each). Trimming removed 2 bases at V and 11 bases at J, with 14 bases between. This CDR3 is built from 13 residues. CDR1 MNHEY and CDR2 SVGEGT come from the germline V gene. In nucleotides, the CDR3 is TGTGCCAGCAGTTACCGGGGCCCGTCGGAGCAGTATTTT. Its translation: CASSYRGPSEQYF.

This chain joins TRBV20-1 and TRBJ1-5; D remains ambiguous. Trimming took off 1 base at V and 5 bases at J, with 12 bases between the two ends. Germline V CDR1 and CDR2: DFQATT, SNEGSKA (reference sequence). The CDR3 totals 14 residues. The CDR3 nucleotides read TGCAGTGCTAGAGGCCGGCCTGGGGATCAGCCCCAGCATTTT. The encoded protein is CSARGRPGDQPQHF.

The sample holds many counts of this clonotype. The CDR3: CASSEPVESETQYF. The CDR3 DNA reads TGTGCCAGCAGTGAACCGGTGGAGTCCGAGACCCAGTACTTC. The V gene is TRBV2, the J gene TRBJ2-5; D ambiguous. V gave up 2 bases and J gave up 5 bases, with 12 bases separating them. The CDR3 length is 14 residues. Germline CDR1 is SNHLY and CDR2 is FYNNEI.

The sample holds a few counts of this clonotype. The chain is built from TRBV7-9 and TRBJ2-7; 12 bases line up with TRBD2. Trimming took 5 bases from V and 3 from J; bases not matched to a gene: 8. The germline gives CDR1 SEHNR, CDR2 FQNEAQ (reference sequence). The CDR3 runs 16 residues. The CDR3 spells CASSPRTSGIRYEQYF. The CDR3 DNA follows: TGTGCCAGCAGCCCAAGGACTAGCGGGATACGCTACGAGCAGTACTTC.

This clonotype has at least ten counts. This chain uses TRBV11-3 with TRBJ1-3; D is undetermined. The CDR3 loop spans 16 amino acids. CDR1 is SGHNT, CDR2 YENEEA, per germline. V lost 4 bases and J lost 0, with 13 bases in between. CDR3 in amino acids: CASSSSGVISGNTIYF. CDR3 DNA sequence: TGTGCCAGCAGCTCTTCAGGAGTCATCTCTGGAAACACCATATATTTT.

This clonotype was recorded at least ten times. The chain carries TRBV12-3 or TRBV12-4 and TRBJ1-6; 10 positions agree with TRBD1. V was clipped by 2 bases and J by 9 bases; unmatched bases: 1. The CDR3 extends over 14 amino acids. The CDR3 loop reads CASSLWDRGSPLHF. CDR3 DNA sequence: TGTGCCAGCAGTTTATGGGACAGGGGTTCACCCCTCCACTTT.

Many counts were recorded for this clonotype. The J gene is TRBJ2-7, the V gene TRBV7-2, with unresolved D. The CDR3 has 11 residues. Per germline, CDR1 SGHTA and CDR2 FQGNSA. V lost 8 bases to trimming and J lost 3 bases, with 8 bases between them. The CDR3 is CASGRSYEQYF. CDR3 DNA sequence: TGTGCCAGCGGACGGAGCTACGAGCAGTACTTC.

At least ten counts were recorded for this clonotype. V and J are TRBV2 and TRBJ2-2; tentative D call: TRBD2 (5 bases). The ends were cut back, 6 bases at V and 6 bases at J, with 8 bases in the middle. Per germline, CDR1 SNHLY and CDR2 FYNNEI. The CDR3 spans 12 residues. CDR3 sequence reads: CASRWGAGELFF. CDR3 nucleotides: TGTGCCAGCAGGTGGGGAGCCGGGGAGCTGTTTTTT.

This clonotype has ten or more counts. The genes are TRBV13 and TRBJ1-2, with D possibly TRBD1 on 6 matching bases. CDR3 length: 15 residues. In germline, CDR1 is PRHDT, CDR2 FYEKMQ (reference sequence). Trimming cost V 3 bases and J 4 bases, with 15 bases left between them. In DNA form, the CDR3 reads TGTGCCAGCAGCTTGTTGCTGGACAGCCTCTATGGCTACACCTTC. Protein sequence: CASSLLLDSLYGYTF.

A few counts support this clonotype. The chain uses TRBV7-9 and TRBJ2-4; perhaps TRBD1 as D (5 bases). Germline V lookup: CDR1 SEHNR, CDR2 FQNEAQ (reference sequence). V dropped 0 bases and J dropped 13 bases, with 28 bases sitting between them. This CDR3 contains 18 residues. The CDR3 nucleotides are TGTGCCAGCAGCTTAGCGAGTGCAGACAGAGCCTTTTACAATGAGCAGTACTTC. It codes for CASSLASADRAFYNEQYF.

J is TRBJ2-3 and V is TRBV7-3, with D possibly TRBD1 on 6 matching bases. CDR1 is SGHTA and CDR2 is FQGTGA in the germline V gene. Trimming stripped 1 base from V and 6 bases from J, with 17 bases between. CDR3 length equals 16 residues. DNA of the CDR3: TGTGCCAGCAGCTTAAGCCGGGACATCGGTGGGGATACGCAGTATTTT. This gives the protein CASSLSRDIGGDTQYF.